A single sample gave rise to the 8 T cell receptor beta chains below, sequenced in a study of technical replicates of blood from a few donors. Here immunoSEQ multiplex PCR was the method, and the copy in TCRdb shows in-frame clones only, minus some. The profile covers some 81,000 clones, with about 91% appearing a single time and 0.25% taken by the ten largest. Sequenced: T cells isolated from PBMCs. The receptors were sampled from a human donor in good health.

The J gene is TRBJ2-7, the V gene TRBV5-4; tentative D call: TRBD2 (5 bases). The CDR3 is 16 amino acids. Per the germline V gene, CDR1 is SGHNT and CDR2 is YYREEE (reference sequence). Trimming left V 2 bases short and J 0 bases short, with 15 bases between. The CDR3, as DNA: TGTGCCAGCAGCTTCTCCGAGGGCTTGAGCTCCTACGAGCAGTACTTC. As protein: CASSFSEGLSSYEQYF.

This chain links TRBV18 with TRBJ2-5; 7 positions match TRBD1. Trimming removed 2 bases from V and 1 base from J; junction bases left unmatched: 1. This CDR3 is 14 amino acids long. From germline, CDR1 is KGHSH and CDR2 LQKENI. CDR3 amino acids: CASSPRTGQETQYF. CDR3 bases: TGTGCCAGCTCACCAAGGACAGGCCAAGAGACCCAGTACTTC.

The J gene is TRBJ2-3, the V gene TRBV29-1; 10 bases are a match to TRBD1. The CDR3 is 19 amino acids. The trim removed 4 bases at V and 0 bases at J, leaving 16 bases unmatched. Germline V gene data show CDR1 as SQVTM and CDR2 as ANQGSEA. The CDR3 loop reads CSVGQGAKSGISSTDTQYF. In DNA form, the CDR3 reads TGCAGCGTTGGACAGGGGGCGAAAAGCGGGATTTCTAGCACAGATACGCAGTATTTT.

Here the CDR3 reads CASSLGPLAGGGTDTQYF. CDR3 sequence (DNA): TGTGCCAGCAGCTTGGGGCCTCTAGCGGGGGGGGGCACAGATACGCAGTATTTT. The chain employs TRBV5-4 and TRBJ2-3; 12 nucleotides line up with TRBD2. The germline V gene encodes CDR1 SGHNT and CDR2 YYREEE (reference sequence). V gave up 0 bases and J gave up 1 base; unmatched junction bases: 6. The CDR3 consists of 18 residues.

This chain joins TRBV5-1 and TRBJ2-7; TRBD2 agrees at 12 bases. Unmatched junction bases numbered 11, after V lost 4 bases and J lost 6 bases. CDR3 size: 16 residues. Germline values: CDR1 SGHRS, CDR2 YFSETQ. CDR3 loop: CASSRYLAGGPGEQYF. The CDR3 DNA reads TGCGCCAGCAGCAGATATCTAGCGGGAGGGCCTGGCGAGCAGTACTTC.

This rearrangement joins TRBV14 to TRBJ1-2; D is uncertain. Deletions cut 1 base from V and 5 bases from J, with 20 bases between. CDR3 length equals 17 residues. Germline lookup yields CDR1 SGHDN and CDR2 FVKESK. In DNA, the CDR3 is TGTGCCAGCAGCCAAGGAGTGGGTAGCCCGATTACTTATGGCTACACCTTC. It specifies CASSQGVGSPITYGYTF.

The chain combines TRBV28 with TRBJ2-7, with 10 bases matching TRBD2. There are 16 residues in the CDR3. Germline values: CDR1 MDHEN, CDR2 SYDVKM. Trimming removed 6 bases from V and 0 bases from J; junction bases left unmatched: 8. CDR3 loop: CASSYPLAGSSYEQYF. The CDR3 nucleotides read TGTGCCAGCAGCTACCCACTAGCGGGGAGCTCCTACGAGCAGTACTTC.

This chain connects TRBV10-1 to TRBJ2-1; 7 nucleotides agree with TRBD2. V shed 10 bases, J shed 1 base, and the junction held 10 bases outside the gene matches. Germline values: CDR1 WNHNN, CDR2 SYGVQD (reference sequence). The CDR3 contains 15 residues. CDR3 nucleotides: TGCGCCATCCGGGGGGTCCAGATATCCTACAATGAGCAGTTCTTC. It encodes CAIRGVQISYNEQFF.